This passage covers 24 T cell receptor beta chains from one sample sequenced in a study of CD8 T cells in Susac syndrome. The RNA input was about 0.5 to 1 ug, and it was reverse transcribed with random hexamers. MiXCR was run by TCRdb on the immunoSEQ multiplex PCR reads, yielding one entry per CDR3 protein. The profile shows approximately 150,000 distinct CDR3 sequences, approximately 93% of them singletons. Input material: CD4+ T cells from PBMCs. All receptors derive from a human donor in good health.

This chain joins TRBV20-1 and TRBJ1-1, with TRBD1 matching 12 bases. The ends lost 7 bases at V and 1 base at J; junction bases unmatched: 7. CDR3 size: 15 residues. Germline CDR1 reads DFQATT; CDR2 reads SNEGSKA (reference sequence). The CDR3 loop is CSGIRDRGRNTEAFF. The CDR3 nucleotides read TGCAGTGGTATCCGGGACAGGGGGCGGAACACTGAAGCTTTCTTT.

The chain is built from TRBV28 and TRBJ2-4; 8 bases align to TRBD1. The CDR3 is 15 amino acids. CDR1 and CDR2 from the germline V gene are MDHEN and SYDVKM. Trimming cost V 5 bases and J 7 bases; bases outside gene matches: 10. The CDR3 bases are TGTGCCAGCAGTCGGACAGGGTCGGTGGTGAACATTCAGTACTTC. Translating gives CASSRTGSVVNIQYF.

The CDR3 is CASSELGGVGANVLTF. The CDR3 nucleotides are TGTGCCAGCAGTGAATTAGGGGGAGTTGGGGCCAACGTCCTGACTTTC. The chain combines TRBV25-1 with TRBJ2-6; D perhaps matches TRBD1 (6 bases). The CDR3 covers 16 residues. V was cut by 1 base and J by 3 bases, with 10 bases left in between. Germline V gives CDR1 MGHDK, CDR2 SYGVNS.

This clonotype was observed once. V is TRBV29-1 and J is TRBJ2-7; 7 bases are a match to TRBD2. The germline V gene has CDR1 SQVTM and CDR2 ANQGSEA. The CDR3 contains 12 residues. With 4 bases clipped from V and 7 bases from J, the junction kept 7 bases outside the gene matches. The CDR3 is CSVVGGSEEQYF. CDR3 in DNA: TGCAGCGTTGTCGGGGGGTCGGAGGAGCAGTACTTC.

Here the CDR3 DNA reads TGTGCCAGCAGCCGGGAGGTTGAGCAGTTCTTC. It yields the protein CASSREVEQFF. The chain couples TRBV14 to TRBJ2-1; a possible D gene is TRBD2 (6 bases). Germline CDR1 reads SGHDN; CDR2 reads FVKESK. This CDR3 contains 11 residues. The V end was cut by 4 bases, the J end by 9 bases, with 7 bases between.

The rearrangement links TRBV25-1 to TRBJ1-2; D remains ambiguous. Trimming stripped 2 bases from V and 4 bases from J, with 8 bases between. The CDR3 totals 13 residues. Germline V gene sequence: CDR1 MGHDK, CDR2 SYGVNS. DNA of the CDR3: TGTGCCAGCAGTGAACAACAGTTCTATGGCTACACCTTC. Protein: CASSEQQFYGYTF.

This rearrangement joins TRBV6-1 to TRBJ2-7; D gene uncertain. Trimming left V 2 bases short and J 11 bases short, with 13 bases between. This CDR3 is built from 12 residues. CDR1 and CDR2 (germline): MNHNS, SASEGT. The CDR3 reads CASSEWPGWEYF. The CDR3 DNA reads TGTGCCAGCAGTGAATGGCCGGGTTGGGAGTACTTC.

The CDR3: CASTLGTGNTEAFF. CDR3 in DNA: TGTGCCAGCACCCTCGGGACGGGGAACACTGAAGCTTTCTTT. The J gene is TRBJ1-1, the V gene TRBV27, with D perhaps TRBD1 (5 bases). The CDR3 sequence is 14 residues long. Germline assignment: CDR1 MNHEY and CDR2 SMNVEV (reference sequence). V gave up 7 bases and J gave up 1 base, with 13 bases separating them.

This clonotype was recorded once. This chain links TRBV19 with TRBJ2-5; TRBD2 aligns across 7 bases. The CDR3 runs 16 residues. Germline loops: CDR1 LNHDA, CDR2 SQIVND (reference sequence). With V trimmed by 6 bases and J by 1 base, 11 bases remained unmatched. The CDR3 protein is CASSQGSLAVQETQYF. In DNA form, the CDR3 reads TGTGCCAGTAGCCAAGGGTCCCTAGCGGTCCAAGAGACCCAGTACTTC.

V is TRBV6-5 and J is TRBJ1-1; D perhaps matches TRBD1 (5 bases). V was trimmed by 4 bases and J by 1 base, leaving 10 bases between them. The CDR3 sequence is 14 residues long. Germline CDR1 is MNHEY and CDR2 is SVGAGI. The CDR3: CASSWTPKNTEAFF. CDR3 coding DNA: TGTGCCAGCAGTTGGACACCCAAGAACACTGAAGCTTTCTTT.

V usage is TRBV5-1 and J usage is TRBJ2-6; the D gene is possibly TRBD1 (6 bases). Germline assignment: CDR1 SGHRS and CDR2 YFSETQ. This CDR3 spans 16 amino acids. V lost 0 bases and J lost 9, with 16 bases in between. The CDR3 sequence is CASSLGYRQDLNVLTF. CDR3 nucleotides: TGCGCCAGCAGCTTGGGGTATCGACAGGACCTCAACGTCCTGACTTTC. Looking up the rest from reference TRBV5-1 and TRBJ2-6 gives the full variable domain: KAGVTQTPRYLIKTRGQQVTLSCSPISGHRSVSWYQQTPGQGLQFLFEYFSETQRNKGNFPGRFSGRQFSNSRSEMNVSTLELGDSALYLCASSLGYRQDLNVLTFGAGSRLTVL.

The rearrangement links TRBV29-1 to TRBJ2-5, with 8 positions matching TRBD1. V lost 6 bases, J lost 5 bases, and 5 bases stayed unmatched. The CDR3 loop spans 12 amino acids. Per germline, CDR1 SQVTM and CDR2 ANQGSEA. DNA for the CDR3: TGCAGCGTAGGACAGGGTGCCGAGACCCAGTACTTC. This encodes CSVGQGAETQYF.

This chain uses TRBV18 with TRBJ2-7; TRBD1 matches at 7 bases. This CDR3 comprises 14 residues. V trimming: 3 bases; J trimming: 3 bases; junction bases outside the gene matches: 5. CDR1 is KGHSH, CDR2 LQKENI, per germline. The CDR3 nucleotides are TGTGCCAGCTCACCGACTACAGGGGACTACGAGCAGTACTTC. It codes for CASSPTTGDYEQYF. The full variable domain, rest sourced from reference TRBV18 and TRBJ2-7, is NAGVMQNPRHLVRRRGQEARLRCSPMKGHSHVYWYRQLPEEGLKFMVYLQKENIIDESGMPKERFSAEFPKEGPSILRIQQVVRGDSAAYFCASSPTTGDYEQYFGPGTRLTVT.

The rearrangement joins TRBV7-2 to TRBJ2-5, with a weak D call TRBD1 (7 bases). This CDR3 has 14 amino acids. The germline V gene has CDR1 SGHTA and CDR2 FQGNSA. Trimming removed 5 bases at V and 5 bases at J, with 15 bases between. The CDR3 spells CASSRQGLLETQYF. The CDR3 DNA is TGTGCCAGCAGCCGACAGGGACTGCTGGAGACCCAGTACTTC.

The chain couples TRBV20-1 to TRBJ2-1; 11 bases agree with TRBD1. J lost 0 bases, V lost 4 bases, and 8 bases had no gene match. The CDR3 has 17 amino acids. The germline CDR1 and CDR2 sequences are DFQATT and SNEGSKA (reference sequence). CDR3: CSANGQGARGSYNEQFF. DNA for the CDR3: TGCAGTGCTAATGGACAGGGGGCGCGAGGCTCCTACAATGAGCAGTTCTTC.

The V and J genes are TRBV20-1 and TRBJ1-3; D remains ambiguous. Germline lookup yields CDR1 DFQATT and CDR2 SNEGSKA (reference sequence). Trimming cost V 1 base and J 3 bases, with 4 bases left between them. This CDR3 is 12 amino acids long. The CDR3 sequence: CSARGGGNTIYF. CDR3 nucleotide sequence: TGCAGTGCTAGAGGGGGTGGAAACACCATATATTTT.

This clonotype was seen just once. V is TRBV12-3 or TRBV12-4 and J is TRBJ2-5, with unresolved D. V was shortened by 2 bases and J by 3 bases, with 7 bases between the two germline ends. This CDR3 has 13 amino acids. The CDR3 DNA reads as TGTGCCAGCAGTTTACCCGCTGAAGAGACCCAGTACTTC. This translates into CASSLPAEETQYF.

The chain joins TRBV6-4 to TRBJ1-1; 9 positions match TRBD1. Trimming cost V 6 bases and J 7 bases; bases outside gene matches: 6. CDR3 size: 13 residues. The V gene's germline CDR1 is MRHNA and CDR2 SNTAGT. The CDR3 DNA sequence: TGTGCCAGCAGACAGGGGGCGTCAGGTGAAGCTTTCTTT. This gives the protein CASRQGASGEAFF.

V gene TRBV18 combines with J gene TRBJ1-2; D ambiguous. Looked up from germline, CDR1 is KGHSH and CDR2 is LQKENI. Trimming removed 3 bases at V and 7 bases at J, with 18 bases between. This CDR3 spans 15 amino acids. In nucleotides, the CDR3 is TGTGCCAGCTCACCGGGTTCGAAGAGCCTGTCTGGCTACACCTTC. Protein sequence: CASSPGSKSLSGYTF.

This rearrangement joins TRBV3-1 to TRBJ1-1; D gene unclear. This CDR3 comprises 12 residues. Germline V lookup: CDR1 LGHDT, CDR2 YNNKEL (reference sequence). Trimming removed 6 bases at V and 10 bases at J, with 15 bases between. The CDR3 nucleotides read TGTGCCAGCAGTCATGGAGGTTGGGGAGCTTTCTTT. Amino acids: CASSHGGWGAFF.

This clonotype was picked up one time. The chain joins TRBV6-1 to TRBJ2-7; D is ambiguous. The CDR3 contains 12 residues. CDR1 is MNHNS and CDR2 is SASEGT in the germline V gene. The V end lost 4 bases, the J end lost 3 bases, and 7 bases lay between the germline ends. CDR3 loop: CASSAIYYEQYF. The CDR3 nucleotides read TGTGCCAGCAGTGCAATCTACTACGAGCAGTACTTC.

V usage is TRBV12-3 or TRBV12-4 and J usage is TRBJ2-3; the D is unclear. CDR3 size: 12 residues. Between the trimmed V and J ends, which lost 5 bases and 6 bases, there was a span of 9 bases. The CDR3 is CASSPDRDTQYF. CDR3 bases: TGTGCCAGCAGTCCCGACCGGGATACGCAGTATTTT.

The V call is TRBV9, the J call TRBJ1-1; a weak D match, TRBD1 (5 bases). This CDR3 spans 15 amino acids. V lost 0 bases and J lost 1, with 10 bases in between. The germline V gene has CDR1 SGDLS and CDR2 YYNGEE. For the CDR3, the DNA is TGTGCCAGCAGCGTAGGGGCAGGGTCGAACACTGAAGCTTTCTTT. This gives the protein CASSVGAGSNTEAFF.

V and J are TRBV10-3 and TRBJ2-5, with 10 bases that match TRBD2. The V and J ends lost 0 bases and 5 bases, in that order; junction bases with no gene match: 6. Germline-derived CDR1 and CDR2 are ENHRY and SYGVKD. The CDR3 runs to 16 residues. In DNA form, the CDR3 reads TGTGCCATCAGTGAGTCCCTAGCGGGAGATGGTGAGACCCAGTACTTC. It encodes CAISESLAGDGETQYF.